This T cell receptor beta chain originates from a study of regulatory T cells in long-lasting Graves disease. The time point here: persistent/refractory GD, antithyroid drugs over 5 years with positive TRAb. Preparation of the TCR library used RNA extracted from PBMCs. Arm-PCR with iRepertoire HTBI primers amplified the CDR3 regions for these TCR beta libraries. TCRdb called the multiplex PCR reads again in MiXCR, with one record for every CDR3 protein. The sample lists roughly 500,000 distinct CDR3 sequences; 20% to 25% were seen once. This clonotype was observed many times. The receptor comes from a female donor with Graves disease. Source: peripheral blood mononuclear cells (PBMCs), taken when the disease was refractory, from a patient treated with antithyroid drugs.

The DNA of the CDR3 is TGTGCCAGCAGTACACGACAGGCCCAGGGGTCACCCCTCCACTTT. It specifies CASSTRQAQGSPLHF. J is TRBJ1-6 and V is TRBV12-3 or TRBV12-4, with D tentatively TRBD1 (6 bases). The CDR3 extends over 15 amino acids. The V and J ends lost 5 bases and 10 bases respectively, with 18 bases between them.